Described below is a single T cell receptor (beta chain) sequence and its context. This sample is part of a study of cytomegalovirus exposure and HLA in healthy donors. Vbeta (60) and Jbeta (13) primers were used in the PCR. Method: immunoSEQ multiplex PCR; TCRdb's copy keeps in-frame clones and lacks some. The sample lists 70,000 to 90,000 clones; 60% to 75% were seen once. This receptor was taken from a man aged 35-49 years in good health and CMV-seropositive. The sequencing input was PBMCs.

The CDR3 region is CASIRGTADYNEQFF. The CDR3 nucleotides are TGTGCCAGCATCAGGGGGACAGCAGACTACAATGAGCAGTTCTTC. The V and J genes are TRBV2 and TRBJ2-1; 7 positions match TRBD1. The CDR3 spans 15 residues. Unmatched junction bases numbered 9, after V lost 7 bases and J lost 3 bases. From germline, CDR1 is SNHLY and CDR2 FYNNEI.